A single sample is the source of the 20 T cell receptor beta chains below, sequenced in a study of blood T cells in healthy people across ages. Combining a sample-barcoded 5' primer with a J-beta primer mix, a second PCR ran for roughly 6 to 12 cycles. MiXCR, run by TCRdb on the 5' RACE reads, gives a single entry per CDR3 protein. The repertoire consists of over a million distinct CDR3 sequences, with under 55% occurring once and the leading ten covering 15% to 20%. The sequenced material came from blood. Every receptor here comes from a woman aged 55-69 years in good health.

The rearrangement joins TRBV6-2 or TRBV6-3 to TRBJ2-4, with 9 nucleotides matching TRBD1. The DNA end is a closer match to TRBJ2-5, so the J assignment may be wrong. CDR1 is MNHEY, CDR2 SVGEGT, per germline. The CDR3 contains 13 residues. The CDR3 nucleotides read TGTGCCAGCAGTGGACAGGGGAGGAAGACCCAGTACTTC. Translating gives CASSGQGRKTQYF.

The chain couples TRBV7-6 to TRBJ1-1; TRBD1 is a possible D gene (5 bases). The V gene lost 3 bases and the J gene lost 3 bases, with 14 bases spanning the gap. This CDR3 has 15 amino acids. CDR1 is SGHVS, CDR2 FNYEAQ, per germline. CDR3 region: CASSLDGGGYTEAFF. The CDR3 coding sequence is TGTGCCAGCAGCTTGGATGGGGGGGGATACACTGAAGCTTTCTTT.

This clonotype was picked up a small number of times. The chain joins TRBV2 to TRBJ1-6, with 9 nucleotides matching TRBD1. The CDR3 runs 14 residues. Trimming at V came to 10 bases and at J to 10 bases, leaving 11 bases not matched to a gene. CDR1 is SNHLY, CDR2 FYNNEI, per germline. Written as DNA, the CDR3 is TGTGCCACAGCGACTAGGACAGGGGCCTCACCCCTCCACTTT. This encodes CATATRTGASPLHF.

The rearrangement links TRBV10-3 to TRBJ2-7, with D perhaps TRBD1 or TRBD2 (6 bases each). The V gene lost 3 bases and the J gene lost 7 bases, with 16 bases spanning the gap. The CDR3 sequence is 14 residues long. The germline V gene encodes CDR1 ENHRY and CDR2 SYGVKD. CDR3 nucleotides: TGTGCCATCAGTGATGGTGCAGGGGAGGATGAGCAGTACTTC. This gives the protein CAISDGAGEDEQYF.

The chain has TRBV12-5 and TRBJ2-1; perhaps TRBD1 as D (5 bases). Between the trimmed V and J ends, which lost 5 bases and 0 bases, there was a span of 8 bases. The CDR3 has 14 residues. Per the germline V gene, CDR1 is LGHNT and CDR2 is FRNRAP. The CDR3 bases are TGTGCTAGTGGTCCCGACAGCTCCTACAATGAGCAGTTCTTC. Translating gives CASGPDSSYNEQFF.

At least ten counts were recorded for this clonotype. The chain carries TRBV11-2 and TRBJ2-3; D is undetermined. With 1 base removed from V and 3 bases from J, the gap between germline ends came to 11 bases. The CDR3 loop spans 15 amino acids. Germline V CDR1 and CDR2: SGHAT, FQNNGV. The DNA for the CDR3 is TGTGCCAGCAGCTTAGTTAACTCTAGGACAGATACGCAGTATTTT. Its protein is CASSLVNSRTDTQYF.

The gene calls are TRBV27 and TRBJ1-4; possibly TRBD1 for D (5 bases). V was cut by 6 bases and J by 4 bases, with 9 bases left in between. The V gene's germline CDR1 is MNHEY and CDR2 SMNVEV (reference sequence). The CDR3 sequence is 13 residues long. The CDR3 DNA is TGTGCCAGCAGAAGACAGTTTAATGAAAAACTGTTTTTT. Translating it yields CASRRQFNEKLFF.

Details on this clonotype: This sequence may be a read error, since a much larger clone differs from it by one base. The J gene is TRBJ2-5, the V gene TRBV7-2; either TRBD1 or TRBD2 may supply D (5 bases each). The CDR3 sequence is 14 residues long. Looked up from germline, CDR1 is SGHTA and CDR2 is FQGNSA. The CDR3 region is CANSWDESPETQYF. The CDR3 region has the DNA TGTGCCAACAGCTGGGACGAATCACCAGAGACCCAGTACTTC.

This clonotype was detected only a few times. The genes are TRBV12-3 or TRBV12-4 and TRBJ2-1; D possibly corresponds to TRBD1 (6 bases). Trimming pared 5 bases from V and 0 bases from J, leaving 11 bases between. The CDR3 spans 15 residues. The CDR3 loop reads CASSTTGPSYNEQFF. CDR3 sequence (DNA): TGTGCCAGCAGTACTACAGGGCCCTCCTACAATGAGCAGTTCTTC.

The gene calls are TRBV27 and TRBJ2-3; TRBD2 matches 10 bases. There are 15 residues in the CDR3. The junction had 6 bases not matched to a gene; V was cut back by 6 bases and J by 3 bases. The germline V gene has CDR1 MNHEY and CDR2 SMNVEV (reference sequence). The chain's CDR3 is CASRLAGARTDTQYF. The CDR3 nucleotides read TGTGCCAGCAGGCTAGCGGGAGCGAGAACAGATACGCAGTATTTT.

The chain uses TRBV12-3 or TRBV12-4 and TRBJ2-1, with 8 bases identical to TRBD2. The V gene end was trimmed by 1 base and the J gene end by 4 bases; junction bases not matched to a gene: 6. This CDR3 is 16 amino acids long. The CDR3 loop is CASSLGSGGPYNEQFF. Written as DNA, the CDR3 is TGTGCCAGCAGTTTAGGGTCGGGAGGGCCGTACAATGAGCAGTTCTTC.

The chain uses TRBV7-2 and TRBJ1-5; D not resolved. Trimming took 2 bases from V and 0 from J, leaving 8 bases between them. The CDR3 covers 15 residues. CDR1 is SGHTA and CDR2 is FQGNSA in the germline V gene. The CDR3: CASSLSTSSNQPQHF. CDR3 coding DNA: TGTGCCAGCAGCTTATCGACTTCTAGCAATCAGCCCCAGCATTTT.

This clonotype occurred once. This chain joins TRBV2 and TRBJ2-2, with 8 nucleotides matching TRBD2. The length of the CDR3 is 15 residues. The J segment lost 4 bases and the V segment lost 6 bases, leaving 7 bases of the junction unmatched. Germline-derived CDR1 and CDR2 are SNHLY and FYNNEI. CDR3 nucleotides: TGTGCCAGCAGAGACGGACTAGCCCTCACCGGGGAGCTGTTTTTT. Translated, it gives CASRDGLALTGELFF.

On this clonotype itself: The junction departs from the called germline gene at one end, perhaps through a read error. CDR3 DNA: TGTGCCTGCAGCTACGGGACAGGGAAGAACGAGCAGTACTTC. This codes for CACSYGTGKNEQYF. This chain connects TRBV12-3 or TRBV12-4 to TRBJ2-7; 9 positions match TRBD1. The CDR3 is 14 amino acids.

V and J are TRBV29-1 and TRBJ2-5, with D maybe TRBD2 (6 bases). CDR3 size: 14 residues. Deletions cut 2 bases from V and 11 bases from J, with 21 bases between. Germline values: CDR1 SQVTM, CDR2 ANQGSEA. The CDR3 spells CSVERSGLNNEQYF. DNA of the CDR3: TGCAGCGTTGAACGGAGCGGGCTTAACAATGAGCAGTACTTC.

V and J are TRBV7-2 and TRBJ1-2; D gene uncertain. Trimming cost V 2 bases and J 0 bases, with 13 bases left between them. This CDR3 has 16 residues. Germline CDR1 reads SGHTA; CDR2 reads FQGNSA. In DNA form, the CDR3 reads TGTGCCAGCAGCTTATCCCCCGGTGCAGCTAACTATGGCTACACCTTC. Translating it yields CASSLSPGAANYGYTF.

The V and J genes are TRBV7-9 and TRBJ2-5, with D perhaps matching TRBD2 (5 bases). CDR3 length: 16 residues. The germline V and J ends were trimmed by 0 bases and 6 bases, with 17 bases remaining between them. Per the germline V gene, CDR1 is SEHNR and CDR2 is FQNEAQ (reference sequence). CDR3 DNA sequence: TGTGCCAGCAGCTTAGCTAGCACTACTAGGAAGAAGACCCAGTACTTC. Amino acid sequence: CASSLASTTRKKTQYF.

The J gene is TRBJ2-3, the V gene TRBV20-1, with TRBD2 identical over 13 bases. The CDR3 spans 14 residues. V trimming: 6 bases; J trimming: 5 bases; junction bases outside the gene matches: 5. The germline V gene has CDR1 DFQATT and CDR2 SNEGSKA (reference sequence). The DNA for the CDR3 is TGCAGTGCCACCCGGACTAGCGGGAGAGATACGCAGTATTTT. This gives the protein CSATRTSGRDTQYF.

V is TRBV3-1 and J is TRBJ2-3; 7 nucleotides agree with TRBD2. The CDR3 loop spans 17 amino acids. Germline trimming cut 2 bases from V and 0 bases from J; bases unmatched to any gene: 8. From germline, CDR1 is LGHDT and CDR2 YNNKEL (reference sequence). The DNA for the CDR3 is TGTGCCAGCAGCCAATTGTACGAGCGGGGTAGCACAGATACGCAGTATTTT. Its translation: CASSQLYERGSTDTQYF.

This clonotype appeared many times. At one end the junction does not follow the germline gene, possibly because of a read error. V and J are TRBV5-1 and TRBJ2-7; D might be TRBD1 or TRBD2, each matching 5 bases. Per germline, CDR1 SGHRS and CDR2 YFSETQ. This CDR3 comprises 12 residues. The CDR3 protein is CASSLAGGEQYF. CDR3 sequence (DNA): TGTGCCAGCAGTTTAGCTGGGGGCGAGCAGTACTTC.